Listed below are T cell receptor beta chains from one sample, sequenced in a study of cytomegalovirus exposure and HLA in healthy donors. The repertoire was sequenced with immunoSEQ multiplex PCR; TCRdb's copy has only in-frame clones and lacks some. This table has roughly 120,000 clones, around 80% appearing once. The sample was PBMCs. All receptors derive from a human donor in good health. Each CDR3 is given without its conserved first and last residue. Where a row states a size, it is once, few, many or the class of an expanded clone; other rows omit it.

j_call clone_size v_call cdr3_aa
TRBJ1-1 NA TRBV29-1 SVGQGGTEAF
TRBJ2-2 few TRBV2 ASRSQGNTGELF
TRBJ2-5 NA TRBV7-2 ASSFSGGETQY
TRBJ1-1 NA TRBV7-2 ASSLFMNTEAF
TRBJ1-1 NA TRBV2 ASSSRRLDTEAF
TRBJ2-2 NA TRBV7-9 ASSLTSGDQSGTGELF
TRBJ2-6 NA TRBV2 ASSLLRVSGANVLT
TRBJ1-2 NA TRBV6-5 ASSPGITYGYT
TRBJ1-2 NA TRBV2 ASSRRDRGLDGYT
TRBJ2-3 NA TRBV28 ASSWGVGTDTQY
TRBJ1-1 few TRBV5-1 ASSSGWTGGDEAF
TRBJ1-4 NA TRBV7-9 ASSLVATGEKLF
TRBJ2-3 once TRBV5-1 ASSLGQGVDTQY
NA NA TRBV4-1 ASSQVGGTEIYEQY
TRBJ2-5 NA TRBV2 ASERGRETQY
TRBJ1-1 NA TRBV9 ASSATRGTLDMNTEAF
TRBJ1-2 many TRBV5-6 ASSLRRANYGYT
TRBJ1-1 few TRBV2 ASSAPSAIEAF
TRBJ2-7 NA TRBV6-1 ASRDTGLINYEQY
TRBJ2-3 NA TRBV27 ASSLMEADTQY
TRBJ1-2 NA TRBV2 ASSPQGPYGYT
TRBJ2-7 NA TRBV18 ASSPNRGEQY
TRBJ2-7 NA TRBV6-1 ATGAGGNYEQY
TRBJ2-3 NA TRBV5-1 AGRQGVTDTQY
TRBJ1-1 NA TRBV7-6 ASSLAGQGNTEAF
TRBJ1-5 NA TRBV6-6 ASSYSEYQPQH
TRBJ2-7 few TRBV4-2 ASSQDGTGRREQY
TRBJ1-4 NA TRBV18 ASSPPVSGNADEKLF
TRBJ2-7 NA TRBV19 ASSTWTGHNEQY